One and the same sample provided the 27 T cell receptor beta chains below, sequenced in a study of cytomegalovirus exposure and HLA in healthy donors. The primer mix had 60 Vbeta and 13 Jbeta primers. Profiled with immunoSEQ multiplex PCR; TCRdb holds only in-frame clones, not every one. The table shows around 180,000 clones, with 85% occurring only once. The sequencing sample was made of PBMCs. These receptors were obtained from a boy aged 2-9 years in good health and CMV-seronegative.

Note on this clone: Within the sample, other DNA sequences also encode this same CDR3. The chain carries TRBV29-1 and TRBJ1-2; perhaps TRBD1 as D (6 bases). Deletions cut 4 bases from V and 3 bases from J, with 12 bases between. Per the germline V gene, CDR1 is SQVTM and CDR2 is ANQGSEA. This CDR3 comprises 13 residues. The CDR3 protein is CSVGFAGDYGYTF. CDR3 sequence (DNA): TGCAGCGTTGGATTTGCAGGGGACTATGGCTACACCTTC.

The chain employs TRBV5-1 and TRBJ1-3, with no clear D. The V end lost 6 bases, the J end lost 2 bases, and 15 bases lay between the germline ends. The CDR3 totals 15 residues. Germline lookup yields CDR1 SGHRS and CDR2 YFSETQ. For the CDR3, the DNA is TGCGCCAGCACCCCCCGGCCGGGGACTGGAAACACCATATATTTT. Translation: CASTPRPGTGNTIYF. Complete variable domain (other parts from reference TRBV5-1 and TRBJ1-3): KAGVTQTPRYLIKTRGQQVTLSCSPISGHRSVSWYQQTPGQGLQFLFEYFSETQRNKGNFPGRFSGRQFSNSRSEMNVSTLELGDSALYLCASTPRPGTGNTIYFGEGSWLTVV.

The rearrangement uses TRBV6-1 and TRBJ2-7, with D hard to call. CDR1 is MNHNS, CDR2 SASEGT, per germline. There are 13 residues in the CDR3. V was shortened by 1 base and J by 3 bases, with 7 bases between the two germline ends. This CDR3 reads CASSEGPDYEQYV. DNA of the CDR3: TGTGCCAGCAGTGAAGGACCAGACTACGAGCAGTACGTC.

V usage is TRBV19 and J usage is TRBJ2-1; 12 nucleotides align to TRBD2. The CDR3 covers 16 residues. The germline CDR1 and CDR2 sequences are LNHDA and SQIVND (reference sequence). V trimming: 1 base; J trimming: 10 bases; junction bases outside the gene matches: 8. The CDR3 DNA reads as TGTGCCAGTAGTATAGTAAGTCTAGCGGGGGGGTTGGAGCAGTTCTTC. It specifies CASSIVSLAGGLEQFF. The entire variable domain, with the rest obtained from reference TRBV19 and TRBJ2-1, is as follows: DGGITQSPKYLFRKEGQNVTLSCEQNLNHDAMYWYRQDPGQGLRLIYYSQIVNDFQKGDIAEGYSVSREKKESFPLTVTSAQKNPTAFYLCASSIVSLAGGLEQFFGPGTRLTVL.

Only one count was recorded for this clone. This sequence joins TRBV5-1 and TRBJ1-1; D is possibly TRBD1 (5 bases). The V end was cut by 0 bases, the J end by 8 bases, with 8 bases between. The V gene's germline CDR1 is SGHRS and CDR2 YFSETQ. The CDR3 consists of 12 residues. Written as DNA, the CDR3 is TGCGCCAGCAGCTTGGAAAACAGGGAAGCTTTCTTT. As protein: CASSLENREAFF.

The V and J genes are TRBV15 and TRBJ1-2, with D possibly matching TRBD1 (5 bases). The germline gives CDR1 LNHNV, CDR2 YYDKDF (reference sequence). CDR3 length: 17 amino acids. Trimming cost V 0 bases and J 1 base, with 15 bases left between them. CDR3 region: CATSRDLQEGLNYGYTF. CDR3 bases: TGTGCCACCAGCAGAGATTTACAGGAGGGTCTTAACTATGGCTACACCTTC. Based on the CDR3 plus reference TRBV15 and TRBJ1-2, the full variable domain is DAMVIQNPRYQVTQFGKPVTLSCSQTLNHNVMYWYQQKSSQAPKLLFHYYDKDFNNEADTPDNFQSRRPNTSFCFLDIRSPGLGDTAMYLCATSRDLQEGLNYGYTFGSGTRLTVV.

The rearrangement links TRBV6-1 to TRBJ1-2, with 7 bases identical to TRBD1. The CDR3 spans 16 residues. V shed 1 base and J 4 bases; nucleotides not matched to a gene: 9. The V gene's germline CDR1 is MNHNS and CDR2 SASEGT. CDR3 residues: CASSEEETGLSYGYTF. The CDR3 nucleotides read TGTGCCAGCAGTGAAGAGGAGACAGGGCTATCCTATGGCTACACCTTC.

The chain combines TRBV19 with TRBJ2-2; 7 bases map to TRBD1. The CDR3 spans 14 residues. J gave up 7 bases and V 6 bases, and 8 bases lay outside the gene matches. Germline CDR1 LNHDA, CDR2 SQIVND (reference sequence). The CDR3 nucleotides read TGTGCCAGTAGGGCGGACAGGTTTATCGGGGAGCTGTTTTTT. This translates into CASRADRFIGELFF.

This chain connects TRBV4-1 to TRBJ1-5; no clear D. Looked up from germline, CDR1 is MGHRA and CDR2 is YSYEKL. The V end lost 0 bases, the J end lost 0 bases, and 12 bases lay between the germline ends. The CDR3 spans 17 residues. Here the CDR3 reads CASSQEEGARSNQPQHF. CDR3 DNA sequence: TGCGCCAGCAGCCAAGAGGAAGGAGCACGTAGCAATCAGCCCCAGCATTTT.

J is TRBJ2-5 and V is TRBV6-1; D is uncertain. With the DNA end fitting TRBJ2-7 better, the J assignment may be wrong. The CDR3 length is 13 residues. Germline V gives CDR1 MNHNS, CDR2 SASEGT. For the CDR3, the DNA is TGTGCCAGCATCGAGGCGGCCTTTTACGAGCAGTACTTC. Encoded protein: CASIEAAFYEQYF.

The chain carries TRBV10-3 and TRBJ2-3, with TRBD1 identical over 8 bases. J was trimmed by 0 bases and V by 3 bases; bases with no gene match: 2. This CDR3 comprises 15 residues. Per germline, CDR1 ENHRY and CDR2 SYGVKD. The CDR3 here is CAISDNRGSTDTQYF. CDR3 nucleotides: TGTGCCATCAGTGATAACAGGGGGAGCACAGATACGCAGTATTTT.

The chain has TRBV5-1 and TRBJ1-2; TRBD1 is a possible D gene (6 bases). Germline assignment: CDR1 SGHRS and CDR2 YFSETQ. This CDR3 region has 13 residues. The V gene lost 2 bases and the J gene lost 6 bases, with 11 bases spanning the gap. CDR3 coding DNA: TGCGCCAGCAGCTTACAGGGTGGCCATGGCTACACCTTC. Translation gives CASSLQGGHGYTF.

This clone appeared a few times. V is TRBV7-3 and J is TRBJ2-2; D might be TRBD1 (5 bases). V lost 1 base to trimming and J lost 9 bases, with 6 bases between them. In germline, CDR1 is SGHTA, CDR2 FQGTGA. CDR3 size: 12 residues. CDR3 sequence reads: CASSLNRRELFF. The CDR3 bases are TGTGCCAGCAGCTTAAACAGGCGGGAGCTGTTTTTT.

The V gene is TRBV5-4, the J gene TRBJ1-1; perhaps TRBD1 as D (5 bases). The CDR3 extends over 15 amino acids. V was shortened by 1 base and J by 2 bases, with 12 bases between the two germline ends. Germline-derived CDR1 and CDR2 are SGHNT and YYREEE (reference sequence). The CDR3 reads CASSLPGGSNTEAFF. The CDR3 nucleotides read TGTGCCAGCAGCTTGCCGGGGGGGTCAAACACTGAAGCTTTCTTT. The whole variable domain, remainder taken from reference TRBV5-4 and TRBJ1-1, is ETGVTQSPTHLIKTRGQQVTLRCSSQSGHNTVSWYQQALGQGPQFIFQYYREEENGRGNFPPRFSGLQFPNYSSELNVNALELDDSALYLCASSLPGGSNTEAFFGQGTRLTVV.

This clone turned up a few times. V gene TRBV6-5 combines with J gene TRBJ1-2, with 8 bases matching TRBD1. The CDR3 runs to 15 residues. With 6 bases clipped from V and 6 bases from J, the junction kept 12 bases outside the gene matches. CDR1 and CDR2 from the germline V gene are MNHEY and SVGAGI. CDR3 amino acids: CASRVPGQVAHGYTF. The CDR3 region has the DNA TGTGCCAGCAGAGTCCCGGGACAGGTTGCGCATGGCTACACCTTC.

This clone has a handful of counts. This chain connects TRBV28 to TRBJ1-5; 9 positions match TRBD1. The CDR3 totals 14 residues. V was pared by 6 bases and J by 8 bases, with 8 bases of the junction left unmatched. In germline, CDR1 is MDHEN, CDR2 SYDVKM. CDR3 sequence: CASSPGQGPKPQHF. CDR3 nucleotides: TGTGCCAGCAGCCCGGGACAGGGCCCGAAGCCCCAGCATTTT.

The chain is built from TRBV19 and TRBJ1-1; possibly TRBD1 for D (6 bases). The CDR3 loop spans 16 amino acids. Germline loops: CDR1 LNHDA, CDR2 SQIVND (reference sequence). Trimming stripped 5 bases from V and 0 bases from J, with 16 bases between. In DNA, the CDR3 is TGTGCCAGTAGTCCGGGACAAGGGGGAGTGAACACTGAAGCTTTCTTT. It specifies CASSPGQGGVNTEAFF.

The chain is built from TRBV4-2 and TRBJ2-7, with TRBD1 identical over 7 bases. The CDR3 contains 15 residues. Germline assignment: CDR1 LGHNA and CDR2 YNFKEQ. V lost 4 bases, J lost 3 bases, and 9 bases stayed unmatched. DNA of the CDR3: TGTGCCAGCAGCCCGGCCGGGACAGTAGGCTACGAGCAGTACTTC. Translation: CASSPAGTVGYEQYF.

The V gene is TRBV7-9, the J gene TRBJ2-7; D may be TRBD2 (8 bases). Germline CDR1 and CDR2: SEHNR and FQNEAQ (reference sequence). The CDR3 consists of 15 residues. Trimming removed 5 bases at V and 0 bases at J, with 14 bases between. CDR3 in DNA: TGTGCCAGCAGCCATAGCGGGACAGCCTCCTACGAGCAGTACTTC. It encodes CASSHSGTASYEQYF.

This chain links TRBV5-1 with TRBJ2-3; the D gene is possibly TRBD2 (6 bases). The CDR3 is made up of 15 amino acids. V gave up 0 bases and J gave up 7 bases, with 15 bases separating them. Looked up from germline, CDR1 is SGHRS and CDR2 is YFSETQ. The CDR3: CASSLARRDRNTQYF. CDR3 nucleotides: TGCGCCAGCAGCTTGGCCCGGCGGGATCGAAATACGCAGTATTTT.

A remark on this clone: The junction and the germline gene differ at one end; a read error may be behind it. The gene calls are TRBV7-9 and TRBJ2-1, with D possibly TRBD2 on 6 matching bases. The CDR3 consists of 16 residues. Germline CDR1 and CDR2: SEHNR and FQNEAQ (reference sequence). As DNA, the CDR3 is TGTTCCAGCAGCTTAGGGTCTGGAGGGTGGAAGAATGAGCAGTTCTTC. The encoded protein is CSSSLGSGGWKNEQFF.

This sequence joins TRBV5-1 and TRBJ2-2, with 7 bases that match TRBD1. Looked up from germline, CDR1 is SGHRS and CDR2 is YFSETQ. The CDR3 runs 15 residues. V lost 0 bases, J lost 6 bases, and 5 bases stayed unmatched. CDR3 region: CASSLGQGRAGELFF. The CDR3 DNA reads TGCGCCAGCAGCTTGGGACAGGGAAGGGCCGGGGAGCTGTTTTTT.

V gene TRBV9 combines with J gene TRBJ2-2, with 7 bases that match TRBD2. The J segment lost 7 bases and the V segment lost 3 bases, leaving 9 bases of the junction unmatched. Germline CDR1 and CDR2: SGDLS and YYNGEE. The CDR3 totals 15 residues. The DNA of the CDR3 is TGTGCCAGCAGCGCGACCGGGGGGTCGGTCGGGGAGCTGTTTTTT. Its protein product is CASSATGGSVGELFF.

The rearrangement joins TRBV9 to TRBJ1-6; weak D call: TRBD1 (6 bases). CDR1 and CDR2 (germline): SGDLS, YYNGEE. Between the trimmed V and J ends, which lost 2 bases and 7 bases, there was a span of 13 bases. The CDR3 has 15 residues. The DNA of the CDR3 is TGTGCCAGCAGCGTTAGTTGGGGGCAGAATTCACCCCTCCACTTT. Translation gives CASSVSWGQNSPLHF.

The chain joins TRBV5-5 to TRBJ2-5, with 10 bases that match TRBD1. The CDR3 has 16 amino acids. The germline V gene has CDR1 SGHKS and CDR2 YYEKEE (reference sequence). Losses at the gene ends were 1 base for V and 5 bases for J; bases not matched to a gene: 8. CDR3 sequence reads: CASSLTRDRGPETQYF. The DNA for the CDR3 is TGTGCCAGCAGCTTGACCCGGGACAGGGGACCTGAGACCCAGTACTTC.

The chain carries TRBV28 and TRBJ1-5; unclear D gene. The CDR3 spans 15 residues. Germline values: CDR1 MDHEN, CDR2 SYDVKM. The V end lost 3 bases, the J end lost 0 bases, and 9 bases lay between the germline ends. The CDR3 reads CASSFRTYSNQPQHF. CDR3 bases: TGTGCCAGCAGTTTCCGGACTTATAGCAATCAGCCCCAGCATTTT.

The chain couples TRBV2 to TRBJ1-1, with D perhaps matching TRBD1 (6 bases). V was trimmed by 1 base and J by 3 bases, leaving 21 bases between them. Germline lookup yields CDR1 SNHLY and CDR2 FYNNEI. This CDR3 spans 18 amino acids. CDR3 DNA sequence: TGTGCCAGCAGTGAAGTGGTGACAGGTGGTATAAGGGACACTGAAGCTTTCTTT. Amino acids: CASSEVVTGGIRDTEAFF.